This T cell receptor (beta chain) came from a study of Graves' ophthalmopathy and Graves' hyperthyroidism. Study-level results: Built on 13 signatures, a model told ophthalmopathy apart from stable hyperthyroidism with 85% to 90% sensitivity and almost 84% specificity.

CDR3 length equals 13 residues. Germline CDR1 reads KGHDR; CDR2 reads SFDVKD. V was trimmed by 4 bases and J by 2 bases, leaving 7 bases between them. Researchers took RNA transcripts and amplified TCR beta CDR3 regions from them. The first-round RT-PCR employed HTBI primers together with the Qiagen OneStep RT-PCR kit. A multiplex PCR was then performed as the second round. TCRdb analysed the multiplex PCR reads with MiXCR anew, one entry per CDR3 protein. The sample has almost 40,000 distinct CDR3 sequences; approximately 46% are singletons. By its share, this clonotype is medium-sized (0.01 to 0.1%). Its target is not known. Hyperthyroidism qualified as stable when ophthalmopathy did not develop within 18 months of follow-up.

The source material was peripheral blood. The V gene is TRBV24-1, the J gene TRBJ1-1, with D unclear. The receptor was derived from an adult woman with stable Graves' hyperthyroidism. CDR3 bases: TGTGCCACCAGTGAGGGCGATAACACTGAAGCTTTCTTT. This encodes CATSEGDNTEAFF.